One and the same sample provided the 15 T cell receptor beta chains below, sequenced in a study of blood T cell repertoires in COVID-19. The repertoire was sequenced with immunoSEQ multiplex PCR; TCRdb's copy has only in-frame clones and lacks some. The repertoire consists of around 220,000 clones, with 84% occurring once and the leading ten covering approximately 6.5%. The sequenced material came from PBMCs or T cells enriched from blood (not recorded which). Source of these receptors: a woman in her thirties or forties who had recovered from COVID-19.

This chain joins TRBV10-3 and TRBJ1-5, with D possibly being TRBD1 (6 bases). Germline lookup yields CDR1 ENHRY and CDR2 SYGVKD. V lost 2 bases to trimming and J lost 4 bases, with 9 bases between them. The CDR3 length is 14 residues. The DNA for the CDR3 is TGTGCCATCAGTGAGGGACAGAGTAATCAGCCCCAGCATTTT. Translated, it gives CAISEGQSNQPQHF.

J is TRBJ1-4 and V is TRBV5-1, with TRBD1 matching 10 bases. The CDR3 consists of 14 residues. Germline V gene data show CDR1 as SGHRS and CDR2 as YFSETQ. V dropped 3 bases and J dropped 5; count of bases not matched to a gene: 1. The CDR3 region is CASSWDRGNEKLFF. As DNA, the CDR3 is TGCGCCAGCAGCTGGGACAGGGGCAATGAAAAACTGTTTTTT.

The J gene is TRBJ1-2, the V gene TRBV7-2, with 8 bases lining up with TRBD1. The J segment lost 4 bases and the V segment lost 5 bases, leaving 9 bases of the junction unmatched. Per germline, CDR1 SGHTA and CDR2 FQGNSA. The CDR3 has 15 amino acids. Written as DNA, the CDR3 is TGTGCCAGCAGCCCCACGCAGGGGACAGGCTATGGCTACACCTTC. Residues: CASSPTQGTGYGYTF.

The sample holds a few counts of this clone. The J gene is TRBJ2-2, the V gene TRBV6-2 or TRBV6-3, with D perhaps TRBD2 (5 bases). V dropped 5 bases and J dropped 6 bases, with 19 bases sitting between them. Germline CDR1 MNHEY, CDR2 SVGEGT. CDR3 length equals 16 residues. CDR3 sequence (DNA): TGTGCCAGCAGTAGCCGGCACGGGGTGGTCGCCGGGGAGCTGTTTTTT. This sequence encodes CASSSRHGVVAGELFF.

The chain links TRBV3-1 (or the pseudogene TRBV3-2) to TRBJ2-3; 9 positions agree with TRBD2. This CDR3 is 14 amino acids long. J gave up 6 bases and V 3 bases, and 4 bases lay outside the gene matches. Germline CDR1 is LGHDT and CDR2 is YNNKEL (reference sequence). The CDR3 is CASSQGLASDTQYF. The CDR3 DNA follows: TGTGCCAGCAGCCAGGGACTAGCCTCGGATACGCAGTATTTT.

This clone was picked up a small number of times. The genes are TRBV28 and TRBJ1-5, with D hard to call. V was clipped by 5 bases and J by 9 bases, with 14 bases between them. The CDR3 has 13 amino acids. The germline V gene encodes CDR1 MDHEN and CDR2 SYDVKM. The CDR3: CASSADSDGPQHF. Here the CDR3 DNA reads TGTGCCAGCAGTGCCGACTCCGATGGGCCCCAGCATTTT. Complete variable domain (other parts from reference TRBV28 and TRBJ1-5): DVKVTQSSRYLVKRTGEKVFLECVQDMDHENMFWYRQDPGLGLRLIYFSYDVKMKEKGDIPEGYSVSREKKERFSLILESASTNQTSMYLCASSADSDGPQHFGDGTRLSIL.

This clone appeared a single time. This chain uses TRBV12-3 or TRBV12-4 with TRBJ2-1, with TRBD2 identical over 7 bases. J gave up 6 bases and V 6 bases, and 5 bases lay outside the gene matches. The length of the CDR3 is 13 residues. CDR3 sequence: CASRLSGTNEQFF. The CDR3 nucleotides read TGTGCCAGCAGATTAAGCGGGACCAATGAGCAGTTCTTC.

This chain links TRBV9 with TRBJ1-1; unclear D gene. Trimming took 0 bases from V and 3 from J, leaving 12 bases between them. The CDR3 spans 15 residues. In germline, CDR1 is SGDLS, CDR2 YYNGEE. CDR3 sequence: CASSVAPRGHTEAFF. In DNA form, the CDR3 reads TGTGCCAGCAGCGTAGCCCCTAGAGGTCACACTGAAGCTTTCTTT.

V gene TRBV7-6 combines with J gene TRBJ2-3; 10 bases line up with TRBD2. Trimming at V came to 4 bases and at J to 2 bases, leaving 6 bases not matched to a gene. The CDR3 is 16 residues long. From germline, CDR1 is SGHVS and CDR2 FNYEAQ. The CDR3 nucleotides read TGTGCCAGCAGCTCTCTAGCGGGAGCCTTCACAGATACGCAGTATTTT. Protein product: CASSSLAGAFTDTQYF. Full variable domain (missing parts from reference TRBV7-6 and TRBJ2-3): GAGVSQSPRYKVTKRGQDVALRCDPISGHVSLYWYRQALGQGPEFLTYFNYEAQQDKSGLPNDRFSAERPEGSISTLTIQRTEQRDSAMYRCASSSLAGAFTDTQYFGPGTRLTVL.

This clone has only a few counts. The chain couples TRBV12-5 to TRBJ1-4, with D perhaps TRBD1 (5 bases). The CDR3 is 18 amino acids. The germline V gene encodes CDR1 LGHNT and CDR2 FRNRAP. The V and J ends lost 0 bases and 4 bases respectively, with 18 bases between them. CDR3 coding DNA: TGTGCTAGTGGTTTGGTACTCGGGGGGTCAGGGCTTAATGAAAAACTGTTTTTT. This sequence encodes CASGLVLGGSGLNEKLFF.

About this clone itself: Other DNA sequences in the same sample also yield this CDR3. The gene calls are TRBV6-5 and TRBJ1-1; possibly TRBD1 for D (5 bases). The germline CDR1 and CDR2 sequences are MNHEY and SVGAGI. Trimming took off 5 bases at V and 2 bases at J, with 12 bases between the two ends. This CDR3 spans 14 amino acids. CDR3: CASSRGTENTEAFF. The CDR3 DNA sequence: TGTGCCAGCAGTCGCGGGACGGAAAACACTGAAGCTTTCTTT.

This sequence joins TRBV28 and TRBJ1-5; D is undetermined. Trimming shortened V by 2 bases and J by 0 bases, and 8 bases separated the two germline ends. Per germline, CDR1 MDHEN and CDR2 SYDVKM. This CDR3 has 15 residues. As DNA, the CDR3 is TGTGCCAGCAGTTTAGGGCTCCTTAGCAATCAGCCCCAGCATTTT. Translating it yields CASSLGLLSNQPQHF.

As to this clone: The sample contains more than one DNA sequence encoding this CDR3. CDR3 loop: CSARDSYEQYF. Written as DNA, the CDR3 is TGCAGTGCTAGAGATAGTTACGAGCAGTACTTC. The chain combines TRBV20-1 with TRBJ2-7; D is unclear. V was clipped by 0 bases and J by 4 bases, with 4 bases between them. This CDR3 has 11 residues. From germline, CDR1 is DFQATT and CDR2 SNEGSKA (reference sequence).

The rearrangement joins TRBV24-1 to TRBJ1-6; D perhaps matches TRBD1 (6 bases). Looked up from germline, CDR1 is KGHDR and CDR2 is SFDVKD. V was shortened by 6 bases and J by 8 bases, with 10 bases between the two germline ends. This CDR3 region has 13 residues. CDR3 sequence: CATSRGAYSPLHF. In nucleotides, the CDR3 is TGTGCCACCAGTCGGGGGGCCTATTCACCCCTCCACTTT.

This chain joins TRBV11-2 and TRBJ2-3; 7 bases match TRBD2. Looked up from germline, CDR1 is SGHAT and CDR2 is FQNNGV. The CDR3 loop spans 15 amino acids. V gave up 4 bases and J gave up 6 bases; unmatched junction bases: 10. The CDR3 spells CASSSPGREGDTQYF. CDR3 in DNA: TGTGCCAGCAGCTCCCCAGGCAGGGAGGGCGATACGCAGTATTTT.